These T cell receptor beta chains were read from a single sample in a study of PD-1 blockade in classical Hodgkin lymphoma. Data came from immunoSEQ multiplex PCR; TCRdb stores just in-frame clones and leaves some out. This table has some 58,000 clones, about 88% appearing once. The input for sequencing was peripheral blood mononuclear cells (PBMCs), taken before the second cycle of nivolumab. The source of these receptors is a human donor with classical Hodgkin lymphoma. Each CDR3 is given with its conserved first and last residue. D genes are given only for firm matches. Rows may omit the clone size; those that give it use once, few, many or a size class.

J	V	size	D	CDR3	DNA
TRBJ1-6	TRBV10-3	medium-sized	TRBD1	CAISVGGGYSPLHF	TGTGCCATCAGTGTAGGGGGCGGATATTCACCCCTCCACTTT
TRBJ1-6	TRBV5-1	NA	TRBD1	CASSLEPGQGAALHF	TGCGCCAGCAGCTTGGAACCGGGACAGGGGGCAGCCCTCCACTTT
TRBJ1-1	TRBV6-1	NA	NA	CASRDRPALNTEAFF	TGTGCCAGCCGCGACAGGCCCGCTTTGAACACTGAAGCTTTCTTT
TRBJ1-5	TRBV19	NA	NA	CARPGGQINQPQHF	TGTGCCCGCCCGGGAGGACAGATCAATCAGCCCCAGCATTTT
TRBJ2-3	TRBV4-1	NA	NA	CATGLDTQYF	TGCGCCACGGGGTTAGATACGCAGTATTTT
TRBJ1-1	TRBV6-6	once	TRBD1	CASSSGTGDNEAFF	TGTGCCAGCAGTTCCGGGACAGGGGATAATGAAGCTTTCTTT
TRBJ2-7	TRBV7-2	NA	NA	CASSPGSGEQYF	TGTGCCAGCAGCCCCGGTTCGGGAGAGCAGTACTTC
TRBJ2-7	TRBV21-1	NA	NA	CASSIGQGRFYEQYF	TGTGCCAGCAGCATTGGACAGGGGCGCTTCTACGAGCAGTACTTC
TRBJ2-7	TRBV4-1	NA	NA	CASSQDTSGVTHEQYF	TGCGCCAGCAGCCAAGATACGTCAGGGGTGACCCACGAGCAGTACTTC
TRBJ1-5	TRBV9	NA	NA	CASSVDVHQPQHF	TGTGCCAGCAGCGTAGACGTCCATCAGCCCCAGCATTTT
TRBJ2-2	TRBV5-1	NA	TRBD2	CASSPGLGNTGELFF	TGCGCCAGCAGCCCGGGACTAGGGAACACCGGGGAGCTGTTTTTT
TRBJ2-3	TRBV10-1	NA	NA	CASSASTDTQYF	TGCGCCAGCAGTGCCAGCACAGATACGCAGTATTTT
TRBJ2-5	TRBV5-1	NA	NA	CASSLASGLETQYF	TGCGCCAGCAGCTTGGCCAGTGGGCTGGAGACCCAGTACTTC